The entry below gives a single T cell receptor (beta chain) sequence along with its context. Its antigen is as yet unknown. Clones were read by immunoSEQ multiplex PCR, and TCRdb kept only the in-frame ones, dropping some. The sample shows some 21,000 clones, over 65% of them seen only once. The data belong to a study of CD4 T cells in relation to SARS-CoV-2 and coronaviruses. Across the whole study: TCR beta CDR3s were sequenced after approximately ten-day antigen culture of PBMCs. Negative control cultures got HIV-1 Nef peptides or no peptide.

The unexposed donors gave CD4+ T cells in about 2011-2019, prior to COVID-19. After less than 11 days of culture, CD4+ T cells were isolated. Testing used SARS-CoV-2 S/N and four cold-coronavirus spikes on unexposed-donor CD4+ T cells, cells permitting. This CDR3 is 18 amino acids long. Germline CDR1 and CDR2: LGHDT and YNNKEL (reference sequence). Germline trimming cut 1 base from V and 0 bases from J; bases unmatched to any gene: 6. Points from the study as a whole: In roughly 60% of donors, memory CD4+ clonotypes crossrecognized SARS-CoV-2 and at least one common cold coronavirus spike.

The sequence came from a human donor in good health. The chain combines TRBV3-1 (or the pseudogene TRBV3-2) with TRBJ2-1; TRBD2 aligns across 10 bases. Sequenced input: CD4+ T cells from PBMCs, cultured in vitro. CDR3 nucleotides: TGTGCCAGCAGCCAAGCGAGCGGGAGGGCCAGCTCCTACAATGAGCAGTTCTTC. It translates to CASSQASGRASSYNEQFF.